This entry lists 6 T cell receptor beta chains sequenced from one sample in a study of cytomegalovirus exposure and HLA in healthy donors. Use of 60 Vbeta and 13 Jbeta primers characterized the PCR. Profiled with immunoSEQ multiplex PCR; TCRdb holds only in-frame clones, not every one. Among about 130,000 clones listed, around four fifths were seen once. Sequenced input: PBMCs. The receptors were gathered from a man between 25 and 39 years old in good health and CMV-seropositive.

In this sample, this clone turned up once. The chain carries TRBV28 and TRBJ2-7, with a weak D call TRBD2 (7 bases). The germline gives CDR1 MDHEN, CDR2 SYDVKM. CDR3 length: 13 amino acids. V was cut by 6 bases and J by 3 bases, with 12 bases left in between. Here the CDR3 reads CASRGGGSYEQYF. The CDR3 bases are TGTGCCAGCAGAGGCGGGGGCAGCTACGAGCAGTACTTC.

V gene TRBV5-1 combines with J gene TRBJ2-5, with D maybe TRBD2 (5 bases). The V gene lost 6 bases and the J gene lost 4 bases, with 13 bases spanning the gap. The germline V gene encodes CDR1 SGHRS and CDR2 YFSETQ. The length of the CDR3 is 13 residues. CDR3 sequence: CASNNPEGETQYF. The CDR3 DNA reads TGCGCCAGCAACAACCCCGAGGGAGAGACCCAGTACTTC.

The CDR3 sequence: CASSRPMTSGPHYEQYF. DNA of the CDR3: TGTGCCAGCAGTCGGCCCATGACTAGCGGGCCCCACTACGAGCAGTACTTC. The chain links TRBV27 to TRBJ2-7, with 10 bases aligning to TRBD2. Germline lookup yields CDR1 MNHEY and CDR2 SMNVEV (reference sequence). The trim removed 5 bases at V and 3 bases at J, leaving 13 bases unmatched. This CDR3 spans 17 amino acids.

This chain connects TRBV5-4 to TRBJ2-7; D might be TRBD1 (6 bases). V dropped 4 bases and J dropped 2 bases, with 13 bases sitting between them. The CDR3 runs 14 residues. The germline V gene has CDR1 SGHNT and CDR2 YYREEE (reference sequence). The CDR3 is CASSPDSVTYEQYF. CDR3 nucleotide sequence: TGTGCCAGCAGCCCGGACAGCGTCACCTACGAGCAGTACTTC.

The chain employs TRBV11-2 and TRBJ2-2, with 7 positions matching TRBD1. J lost 2 bases, V lost 4 bases, and 7 bases had no gene match. Germline lookup yields CDR1 SGHAT and CDR2 FQNNGV. The CDR3 loop spans 16 amino acids. This chain's CDR3 is CASSSSWTGNTGELFF. The CDR3 DNA reads as TGTGCCAGCAGCTCGTCTTGGACAGGTAACACCGGGGAGCTGTTTTTT.

Only a few counts were recorded for this clone. The gene calls are TRBV11-2 and TRBJ2-7; 7 bases map to TRBD1. The CDR3 consists of 14 residues. The V and J ends lost 1 base and 4 bases, in that order; junction bases with no gene match: 4. Germline CDR1 is SGHAT and CDR2 is FQNNGV. The CDR3 DNA reads as TGTGCCAGCAGCTTAGCGACAGGGTGGTACGAGCAGTACTTC. This encodes CASSLATGWYEQYF.